This TCR beta chain comes out of a study of blood T cells in healthy people across ages. Looked up from germline, CDR1 is DFQATT and CDR2 is SNEGSKA (reference sequence). V lost 3 bases and J lost 10; bases outside the gene matches: 8. The CDR3 consists of 15 residues. The second PCR ran about 6 to 11 cycles with a sample-barcoded 5' primer and J-beta primers. TCRdb re-derived calls from the 5' RACE reads in MiXCR, one entry per CDR3 protein. Here the sample spans around 750,000 distinct CDR3 sequences, about 48% being singletons. The chain employs TRBV20-1 and TRBJ2-1, with 14 bases identical to TRBD2. The receptor comes from an elderly man in good health. Sequenced material: blood. CDR3 sequence: CSASLTSGRGGEQFF. As DNA, the CDR3 is TGCAGTGCTAGTCTGACTAGCGGGAGGGGTGGGGAGCAGTTCTTC.